This TCR beta chain comes out of a study of beta chain features in type 1 diabetes. All of the isolated RNA was reverse transcribed, so expressed TCRB transcripts were sequenced. The assay was immunoSEQ multiplex PCR, and TCRdb's table has in-frame clones only and misses some. The sample yields about 270,000 clones, approximately 14% seen once. One heparinised blood draw averaging approximately 0.11 L was given by each donor. The sequence came from a woman aged 40-49 years in good health. The sequenced sample consisted of naive CD4+ T cells from blood.

CDR3 sequence: CASSRDRDGSPLHF. DNA of the CDR3: TGTGCCAGCAGTCGGGACAGGGATGGGTCACCCCTCCACTTT. The rearrangement joins TRBV6-6 to TRBJ1-6; 9 bases fit TRBD1. The CDR3 totals 14 residues. V was pared by 5 bases and J by 10 bases, with 6 bases of the junction left unmatched. The germline V gene has CDR1 MNHNY and CDR2 SVGAGI (reference sequence).